The clone carrying this T cell receptor beta chain was detected only a few times. As yet, its antigen is unknown. The naive gate required viable CD3+CD4+ or CD3+CD8+ cells with CCR7+CD45RA+CD45RO-CD95-CD27+CD28+ phenotype. This record comes from a study of T cells after posttransplantation cyclophosphamide. General study results and limits: Tissue-infiltrating T cells from skin or gut overlapped little with blood T cells. Later blood repertoires were often dominated by clones from the donor CD8+ memory compartment.

The CDR3 runs 13 residues. Trimming removed 6 bases at V and 0 bases at J, with 8 bases between. In germline, CDR1 is SNHLY, CDR2 FYNNEI. The assay was immunoSEQ multiplex PCR, and TCRdb's table has in-frame clones only and misses some. The data contain more than 30,000 clones, 80% to 95% of them seen just once; the ten biggest clones take up 0.24%. This chain links TRBV2 with TRBJ1-1; D unresolved. This sequence was found in an older woman in good health, CMV-negative, and a related stem cell transplant donor. Sequencing was done on a sample of naive CD4+ T cells sorted from PBMCs. The CDR3 loop is CASRSELNTEAFF. The CDR3 coding sequence is TGTGCCAGCAGATCAGAACTGAACACTGAAGCTTTCTTT. The variable domain in full, completed from reference TRBV2 and TRBJ1-1, reads EPEVTQTPSHQVTQMGQEVILRCVPISNHLYFYWYRQILGQKVEFLVSFYNNEISEKSEIFDDQFSVERPDGSNFTLKIRSTKLEDSAMYFCASRSELNTEAFFGQGTRLTVV.